Sequencing of this T cell receptor (beta chain) was carried out in a study of cytomegalovirus exposure and HLA in healthy donors. Study results and limitations: Later analysis suggested most CMV-associated TCR beta chains were HLA-restricted. Sequencing likely produced, as an artifact, a cluster of highly shared sequence variants.

PCR amplification relied on 60 Vbeta primers (plus 13 Jbeta primers). Some clones are missing from TCRdb's copy, which holds only in-frame ones; the method was immunoSEQ multiplex PCR. Among roughly 100,000 clones listed, almost 80% were seen once. This clone has only one observation. The antigen remains undetermined. The CDR3 length is 11 residues. Germline CDR1 MDHEN, CDR2 SYDVKM. This TCR came from a man aged 45-65 years in good health and CMV-seropositive. This chain uses TRBV28 with TRBJ2-5; no definite D call. The J call is doubtful: the DNA matches TRBJ2-7 better. Material for sequencing was PBMCs. The CDR3 DNA sequence: TGTGCCAGCAGTTTTTGGGGCGAGCAGTACTTC. Its translation: CASSFWGEQYF.